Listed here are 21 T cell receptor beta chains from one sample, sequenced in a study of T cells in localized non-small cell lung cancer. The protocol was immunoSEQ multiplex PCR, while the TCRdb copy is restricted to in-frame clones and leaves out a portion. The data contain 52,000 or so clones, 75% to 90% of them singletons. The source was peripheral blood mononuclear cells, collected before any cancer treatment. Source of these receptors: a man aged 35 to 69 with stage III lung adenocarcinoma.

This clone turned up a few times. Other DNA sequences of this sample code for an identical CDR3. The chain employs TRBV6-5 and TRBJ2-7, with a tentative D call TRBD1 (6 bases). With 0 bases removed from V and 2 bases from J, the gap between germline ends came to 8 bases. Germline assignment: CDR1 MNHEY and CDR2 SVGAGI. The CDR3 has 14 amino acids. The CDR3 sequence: CASSYSTGTYEQYF. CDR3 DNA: TGTGCCAGCAGTTACTCTACAGGGACCTACGAGCAGTACTTC.

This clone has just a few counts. The CDR3 nucleotides read TGTGCCAGCAGCTTAGCGGAATACACTGAAGCTTTCTTT. Protein sequence: CASSLAEYTEAFF. This chain connects TRBV5-4 to TRBJ1-1; the D is unclear. Trimming cost V 2 bases and J 3 bases, with 8 bases left between them. This CDR3 region has 13 residues. Germline-derived CDR1 and CDR2 are SGHNT and YYREEE (reference sequence).

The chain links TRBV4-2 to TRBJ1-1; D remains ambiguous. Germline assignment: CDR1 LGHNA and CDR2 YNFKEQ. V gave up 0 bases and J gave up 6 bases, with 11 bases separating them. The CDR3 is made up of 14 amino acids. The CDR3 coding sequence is TGTGCCAGCAGCCAAGATTCGGGTAGCCCTGAAGCTTTCTTT. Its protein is CASSQDSGSPEAFF.

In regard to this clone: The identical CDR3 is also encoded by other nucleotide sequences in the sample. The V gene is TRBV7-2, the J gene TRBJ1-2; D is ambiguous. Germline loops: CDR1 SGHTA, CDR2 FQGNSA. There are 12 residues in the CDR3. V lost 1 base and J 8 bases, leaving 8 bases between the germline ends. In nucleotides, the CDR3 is TGTGCCAGCAGCTTAGTGGGCGGGGGCTACACCTTC. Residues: CASSLVGGGYTF.

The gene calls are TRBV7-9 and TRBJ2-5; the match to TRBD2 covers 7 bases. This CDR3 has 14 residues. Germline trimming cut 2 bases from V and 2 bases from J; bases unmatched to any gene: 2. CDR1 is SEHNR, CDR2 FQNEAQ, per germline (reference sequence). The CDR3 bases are TGTGCCAGCAGCTTAAATAGCGGGCAAGAGACCCAGTACTTC. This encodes CASSLNSGQETQYF. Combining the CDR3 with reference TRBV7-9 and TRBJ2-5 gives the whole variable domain DTGVSQNPRHKITKRGQNVTFRCDPISEHNRLYWYRQTLGQGPEFLTYFQNEAQLEKSRLLSDRFSAERPKGSFSTLEIQRTEQGDSAMYLCASSLNSGQETQYFGPGTRLLVL.

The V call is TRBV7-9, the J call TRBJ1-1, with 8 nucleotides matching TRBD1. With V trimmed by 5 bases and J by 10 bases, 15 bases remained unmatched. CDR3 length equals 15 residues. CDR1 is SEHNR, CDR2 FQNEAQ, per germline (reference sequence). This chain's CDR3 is CASSTLGALTGVAFF. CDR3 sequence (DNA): TGTGCCAGCAGCACCTTGGGGGCTTTGACAGGGGTAGCTTTCTTT.

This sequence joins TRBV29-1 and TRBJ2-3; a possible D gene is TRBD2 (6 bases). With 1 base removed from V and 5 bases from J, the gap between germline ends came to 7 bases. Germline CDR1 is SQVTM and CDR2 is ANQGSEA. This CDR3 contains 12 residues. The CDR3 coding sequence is TGCAGCGTTGAAGTTAGCGGAGATACGCAGTATTTT. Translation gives CSVEVSGDTQYF.

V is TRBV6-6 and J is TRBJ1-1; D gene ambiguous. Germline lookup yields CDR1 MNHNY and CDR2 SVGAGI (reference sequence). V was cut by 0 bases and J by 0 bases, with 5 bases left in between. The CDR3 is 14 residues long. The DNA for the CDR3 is TGTGCCAGCAGTTACTCGAGGTTGAACACTGAAGCTTTCTTT. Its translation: CASSYSRLNTEAFF.

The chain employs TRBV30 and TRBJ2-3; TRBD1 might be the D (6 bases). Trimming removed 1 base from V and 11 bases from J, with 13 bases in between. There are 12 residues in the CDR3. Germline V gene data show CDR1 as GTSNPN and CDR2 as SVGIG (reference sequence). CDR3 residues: CAWSASPGQQYF. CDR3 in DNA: TGTGCCTGGAGTGCCTCCCCGGGACAGCAGTATTTT.

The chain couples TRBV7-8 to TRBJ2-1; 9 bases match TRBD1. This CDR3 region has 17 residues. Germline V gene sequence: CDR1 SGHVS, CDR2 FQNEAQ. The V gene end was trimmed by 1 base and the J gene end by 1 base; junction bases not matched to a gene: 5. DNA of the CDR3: TGTGCCAGCAGCTTAGGAGGAGGGACAGGGTCCTACAATGAGCAGTTCTTC. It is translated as CASSLGGGTGSYNEQFF.

The chain's CDR3 is CASSVDSQAHYGYTF. As DNA, the CDR3 is TGCGCCAGCAGCGTAGACAGTCAGGCGCACTATGGCTACACCTTC. This chain joins TRBV5-1 and TRBJ1-2; D may be TRBD1 (5 bases). With 4 bases removed from V and 3 bases from J, the gap between germline ends came to 16 bases. This CDR3 comprises 15 residues. Per the germline V gene, CDR1 is SGHRS and CDR2 is YFSETQ.

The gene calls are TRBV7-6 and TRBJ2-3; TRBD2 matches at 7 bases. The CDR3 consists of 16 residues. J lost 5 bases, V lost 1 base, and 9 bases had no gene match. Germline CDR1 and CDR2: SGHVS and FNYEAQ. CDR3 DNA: TGTGCCAGCAGCTTAGGGGGGGGGAATTTTCGAGATACGCAGTATTTT. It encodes CASSLGGGNFRDTQYF. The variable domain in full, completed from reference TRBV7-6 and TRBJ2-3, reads GAGVSQSPRYKVTKRGQDVALRCDPISGHVSLYWYRQALGQGPEFLTYFNYEAQQDKSGLPNDRFSAERPEGSISTLTIQRTEQRDSAMYRCASSLGGGNFRDTQYFGPGTRLTVL.

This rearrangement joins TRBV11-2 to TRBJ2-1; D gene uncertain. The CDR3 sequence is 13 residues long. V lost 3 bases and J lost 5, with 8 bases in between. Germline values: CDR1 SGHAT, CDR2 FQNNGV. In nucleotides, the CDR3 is TGTGCCAGCAGCTTCGACGGTGACAATGAGCAGTTCTTC. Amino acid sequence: CASSFDGDNEQFF.

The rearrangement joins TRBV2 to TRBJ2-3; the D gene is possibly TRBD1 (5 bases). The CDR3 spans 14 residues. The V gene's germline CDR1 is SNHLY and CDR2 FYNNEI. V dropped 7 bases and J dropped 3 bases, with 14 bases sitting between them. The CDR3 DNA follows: TGTGCCAGCAAAATAATGCAGGGAACAGATACGCAGTATTTT. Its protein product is CASKIMQGTDTQYF.

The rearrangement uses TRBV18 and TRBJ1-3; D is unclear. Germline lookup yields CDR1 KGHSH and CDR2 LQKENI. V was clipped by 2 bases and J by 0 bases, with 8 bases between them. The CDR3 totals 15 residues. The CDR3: CASSPAVSSGNTIYF. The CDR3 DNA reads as TGTGCCAGCTCACCAGCAGTTAGCTCTGGAAACACCATATATTTT.

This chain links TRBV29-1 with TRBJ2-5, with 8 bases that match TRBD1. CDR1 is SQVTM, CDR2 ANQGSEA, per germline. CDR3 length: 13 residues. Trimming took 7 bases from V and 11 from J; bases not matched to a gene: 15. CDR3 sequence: CSASYRGVPRQYF. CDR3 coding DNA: TGCAGCGCGTCGTACAGGGGGGTCCCTCGGCAGTACTTC.

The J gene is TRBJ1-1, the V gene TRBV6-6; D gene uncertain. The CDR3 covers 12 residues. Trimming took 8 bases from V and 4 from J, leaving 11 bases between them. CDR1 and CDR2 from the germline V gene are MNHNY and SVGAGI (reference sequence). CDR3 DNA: TGTGCCAGCTCACTAGCCACCACTGAAGCTTTCTTT. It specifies CASSLATTEAFF.

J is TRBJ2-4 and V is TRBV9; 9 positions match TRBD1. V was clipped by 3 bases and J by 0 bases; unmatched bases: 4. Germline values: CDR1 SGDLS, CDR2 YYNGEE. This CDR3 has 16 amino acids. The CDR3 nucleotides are TGTGCCAGCAGCGCTACAGGGGGCCTAGCCAAAAACATTCAGTACTTC. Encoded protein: CASSATGGLAKNIQYF.

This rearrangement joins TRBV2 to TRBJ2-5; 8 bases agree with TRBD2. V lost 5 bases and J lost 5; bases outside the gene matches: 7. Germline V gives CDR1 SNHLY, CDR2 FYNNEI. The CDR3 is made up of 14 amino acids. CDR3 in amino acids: CASSYGRAGETQYF. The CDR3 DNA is TGTGCCAGCAGTTACGGGAGGGCCGGGGAGACCCAGTACTTC.

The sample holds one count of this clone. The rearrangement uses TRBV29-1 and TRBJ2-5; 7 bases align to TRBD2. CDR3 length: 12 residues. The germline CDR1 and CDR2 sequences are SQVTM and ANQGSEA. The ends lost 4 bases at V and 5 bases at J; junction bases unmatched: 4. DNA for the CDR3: TGCAGCGTTGCTGCGGGGGAGGAGACCCAGTACTTC. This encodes CSVAAGEETQYF.

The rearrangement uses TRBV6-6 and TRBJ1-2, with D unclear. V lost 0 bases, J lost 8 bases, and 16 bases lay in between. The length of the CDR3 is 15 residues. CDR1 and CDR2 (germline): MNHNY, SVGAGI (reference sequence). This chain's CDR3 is CASSYSTAGSGGYTF. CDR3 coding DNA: TGTGCCAGCAGTTACTCCACAGCCGGGAGCGGGGGCTACACCTTC.